This TCR beta chain was profiled in a study of cytomegalovirus exposure and HLA in healthy donors. CDR1 and CDR2 (germline): LGHNA, YSLEER. J was trimmed by 4 bases and V by 3 bases; bases with no gene match: 4. This CDR3 comprises 14 residues. With 60 Vbeta and 13 Jbeta primers, the PCR was carried out. The repertoire was sequenced with immunoSEQ multiplex PCR; TCRdb's copy has only in-frame clones and lacks some. The sample contains 150,000 to 200,000 clones, around 81% of which appear only once. The chain carries TRBV4-3 and TRBJ2-7; TRBD2 aligns across 9 bases. Material: PBMCs. The origin of this receptor is a man between 18 and 29 years old in good health and CMV-seronegative. The chain's CDR3 is CASSHSGRGYEQYF. The CDR3 DNA is TGCGCCAGCAGCCATAGCGGGAGAGGGTACGAGCAGTACTTC.